Shown below are 22 T cell receptor beta chains from a single sample sequenced in a study of T cell responses to AZD1222 COVID-19 vaccine. Measured with immunoSEQ multiplex PCR; TCRdb has only the in-frame clones, and not every one. The sample data list some 150,000 clones. What was sequenced was peripheral blood. The receptor set was obtained from an adult in good health.

V and J are TRBV18 and TRBJ1-1; D not certain. The V and J ends lost 3 bases and 3 bases respectively, with 23 bases between them. Per the germline V gene, CDR1 is KGHSH and CDR2 is LQKENI. CDR3 length equals 18 residues. The CDR3 DNA reads TGTGCCAGCTCACCCGCGTTCAGGCGAGCCTATGACGACACTGAAGCTTTCTTT. This gives the protein CASSPAFRRAYDDTEAFF.

The chain combines TRBV4-1 with TRBJ2-1; TRBD2 agrees at 12 bases. There are 14 residues in the CDR3. Germline assignment: CDR1 MGHRA and CDR2 YSYEKL. The junction had 3 bases not matched to a gene; V was cut back by 6 bases and J by 6 bases. The DNA of the CDR3 is TGCGCCAGCAGTAAGACTAGCGGGGGCAATGAGCAGTTCTTC. Amino acid sequence: CASSKTSGGNEQFF.

This sequence joins TRBV6-5 and TRBJ2-5; D is perhaps TRBD1 (5 bases). V lost 2 bases to trimming and J lost 1 base, with 8 bases between them. The length of the CDR3 is 14 residues. Germline CDR1 MNHEY, CDR2 SVGAGI. DNA for the CDR3: TGTGCCAGCAGTTACGACAGATCCCAAGAGACCCAGTACTTC. Translating it yields CASSYDRSQETQYF.

CDR3 region: CASSLGTQGSYGYTF. In DNA, the CDR3 is TGTGCCAGCAGTTTAGGGACCCAGGGGAGCTATGGCTACACCTTC. This sequence joins TRBV28 and TRBJ1-2, with a weak D call TRBD1 (6 bases). The CDR3 runs 15 residues. Germline CDR1 reads MDHEN; CDR2 reads SYDVKM. V was trimmed by 2 bases and J by 4 bases, leaving 14 bases between them.

This chain joins TRBV5-1 and TRBJ2-3; D is unresolved. The germline V and J ends were trimmed by 6 bases and 2 bases, with 10 bases remaining between them. The CDR3 has 13 residues. Germline V gives CDR1 SGHRS, CDR2 YFSETQ. CDR3 loop: CASTPTTTDTQYF. The DNA of the CDR3 is TGCGCCAGCACCCCAACGACCACAGATACGCAGTATTTT.

The V gene is TRBV28, the J gene TRBJ1-2; D remains unclear. V lost 5 bases, J lost 4 bases, and 26 bases lay in between. Germline CDR1 reads MDHEN; CDR2 reads SYDVKM. The CDR3 runs to 18 residues. The CDR3 DNA reads as TGTGCCAGCAGTGCGGACCCACATGGGAGGGATGGGTCCTATGGCTACACCTTC. Protein product: CASSADPHGRDGSYGYTF.

V gene TRBV19 combines with J gene TRBJ1-5, with 7 bases matching TRBD1. The V gene end was trimmed by 1 base and the J gene end by 7 bases; junction bases not matched to a gene: 7. Germline V gene sequence: CDR1 LNHDA, CDR2 SQIVND (reference sequence). This CDR3 comprises 15 residues. CDR3 DNA: TGTGCCAGTAGTATAGGACGACAGGGTGAACAGCCCCAGCATTTT. Its translation: CASSIGRQGEQPQHF.

The chain is built from TRBV21-1 and TRBJ2-1. TRBV21-1 is noted as a pseudogene. CDR3 size: 14 residues. As DNA, the CDR3 is TGTGCCAGCAGCGAGACTAGTGGGGGCGATGAGCAGTTCTTC. Translated: CASSETSGGDEQFF.

This chain connects TRBV11-2 to TRBJ1-1; unclear D gene. Trimming pared 5 bases from V and 10 bases from J, leaving 20 bases between. The length of the CDR3 is 14 residues. Germline assignment: CDR1 SGHAT and CDR2 FQNNGV. The CDR3 loop reads CASSLSGSTYGAFF. Here the CDR3 DNA reads TGTGCCAGCAGCCTAAGTGGTTCCACATACGGAGCTTTCTTT.

The rearrangement uses TRBV23-1 and TRBJ1-5, with TRBD1 matching 10 bases. TRBV23-1 is flagged as an ORF with uncertain function. This CDR3 comprises 19 residues. V gave up 4 bases and J gave up 0 bases; unmatched junction bases: 12. Here the CDR3 reads CASSPRGQGGGYSNQPQHF. In DNA, the CDR3 is TGCGCCAGCAGTCCCCGCGGACAGGGGGGGGGATATAGCAATCAGCCCCAGCATTTT.

This chain connects TRBV3-1 (or the pseudogene TRBV3-2) to TRBJ1-4; 7 nucleotides line up with TRBD1. The CDR3 loop spans 14 amino acids. The V and J ends lost 4 bases and 5 bases, in that order; junction bases with no gene match: 4. Germline V gives CDR1 LGHDT, CDR2 YNNKEL (reference sequence). CDR3 sequence: CASSLQGWNEKLFF. For the CDR3, the DNA is TGTGCCAGCAGCCTACAGGGGTGGAATGAAAAACTGTTTTTT.

The J gene is TRBJ1-4, the V gene TRBV2; 7 nucleotides match TRBD1. Losses at the gene ends were 6 bases for V and 1 base for J; bases not matched to a gene: 5. Germline V gene data show CDR1 as SNHLY and CDR2 as FYNNEI. This CDR3 has 15 amino acids. The CDR3 loop reads CASSPRQGTNEKLFF. Here the CDR3 DNA reads TGTGCCAGCAGCCCTCGACAGGGAACTAATGAAAAACTGTTTTTT.

This chain uses TRBV5-6 with TRBJ2-1, with D possibly being TRBD1 (6 bases). Germline loops: CDR1 SGHDT, CDR2 YYEEEE. There are 14 residues in the CDR3. V lost 0 bases to trimming and J lost 7 bases, with 11 bases between them. CDR3 sequence (DNA): TGTGCCAGCAGCTTGGCCGAGAGGGGGAATGAGCAGTTCTTC. This encodes CASSLAERGNEQFF.

This chain connects TRBV19 to TRBJ1-4; D perhaps matches TRBD1 (6 bases). V was clipped by 3 bases and J by 3 bases, with 11 bases between them. From germline, CDR1 is LNHDA and CDR2 SQIVND (reference sequence). This CDR3 has 15 amino acids. The CDR3 DNA follows: TGTGCCAGTAGTATTGGAGGGACATCTAATGAAAAACTGTTTTTT. Protein: CASSIGGTSNEKLFF.

The V and J genes are TRBV6-5 and TRBJ2-2; 7 bases are a match to TRBD2. Germline V gene data show CDR1 as MNHEY and CDR2 as SVGAGI. CDR3 length equals 15 residues. Trimming took 2 bases from V and 5 from J; bases not matched to a gene: 5. The CDR3, as DNA: TGTGCCAGCAGTTACGGGGGGGTAGAAACCGGGGAGCTGTTTTTT. It encodes CASSYGGVETGELFF.

This chain links TRBV7-2 with TRBJ1-1, with D perhaps TRBD1 (5 bases). The ends were cut back, 3 bases at V and 4 bases at J, with 12 bases in the middle. This CDR3 is built from 14 residues. Germline V lookup: CDR1 SGHTA, CDR2 FQGNSA. CDR3 sequence (DNA): TGTGCCAGCAGCTTCGGGGGACGGGGCACTGAAGCTTTCTTT. It translates to CASSFGGRGTEAFF.

The genes are TRBV29-1 and TRBJ2-7; 11 bases align to TRBD1. The length of the CDR3 is 14 residues. Germline V gives CDR1 SQVTM, CDR2 ANQGSEA. Germline trimming cut 4 bases from V and 5 bases from J; bases unmatched to any gene: 7. The CDR3 DNA reads as TGCAGCGTTGGATCGGACAGGGGGCTCGACGAGCAGTACTTC. This gives the protein CSVGSDRGLDEQYF.

The gene calls are TRBV7-8 and TRBJ2-2; 11 bases agree with TRBD2. The trim removed 1 base at V and 4 bases at J, leaving 2 bases unmatched. The CDR3 loop spans 16 amino acids. The germline V gene encodes CDR1 SGHVS and CDR2 FQNEAQ. This CDR3 reads CASSLGLAGSTGELFF. CDR3 nucleotides: TGTGCCAGCAGCTTAGGACTAGCGGGGTCCACCGGGGAGCTGTTTTTT.

Points on this clone: Additional DNA sequences in this sample encode the identical CDR3. The V and J genes are TRBV18 and TRBJ2-2, with TRBD1 as a possible D gene (6 bases). The germline V and J ends were trimmed by 4 bases and 5 bases, with 20 bases remaining between them. The CDR3 contains 17 residues. CDR1 and CDR2 (germline): KGHSH, LQKENI. This CDR3 reads CASSRSDRPPGTGELFF. In DNA, the CDR3 is TGTGCCAGCTCACGGAGCGACAGGCCCCCGGGAACCGGGGAGCTGTTTTTT.

The chain uses TRBV15 and TRBJ2-7; D may be TRBD2 (5 bases). This CDR3 has 13 amino acids. Trimming cost V 0 bases and J 12 bases, with 15 bases left between them. Germline V gene lookup returns CDR1 LNHNV and CDR2 YYDKDF (reference sequence). The CDR3 spells CATSRDGLREGYF. CDR3 in DNA: TGTGCCACCAGCAGAGATGGGCTTCGAGAGGGGTACTTC.

V is TRBV3-1 (or the pseudogene TRBV3-2) and J is TRBJ2-3; TRBD2 matches 15 bases. Germline trimming cut 5 bases from V and 6 bases from J; bases unmatched to any gene: 9. This CDR3 is 17 amino acids long. In germline, CDR1 is LGHDT, CDR2 YNNKEL (reference sequence). CDR3 in DNA: TGTGCCAGCAGCATCCGGACTAGCGGGGGGGCTGGGGATACGCAGTATTTT. Protein product: CASSIRTSGGAGDTQYF.

The V gene is TRBV5-3, the J gene TRBJ1-3; the D is unclear. TRBV5-3 is flagged as an ORF with uncertain function. V was trimmed by 3 bases and J by 1 base, leaving 11 bases between them. This CDR3 has 15 amino acids. In DNA form, the CDR3 reads TGTGCCAGAAGCTCGACACCCTTTTCTGGAAACACCATATATTTT. Its protein is CARSSTPFSGNTIYF.